These 18 T cell receptor beta chains originate from one sample sequenced in a study of shared clonotypes between healthy human individuals (dated by TCRdb to 2019 to 2021). The method was the immunoSEQ multiplex PCR assay. TCRdb limited this immuneACCESS table to in-frame rearrangements with V and J called. A share of clones is missing; checked studies link under half to unresolved V genes, and the rest is unexplained. The sample table holds over 400,000 clones, of which almost 80% were seen once. Jointly, the top ten make up about 12% of the sample. Sequenced material: PBMCs. All receptors derive from a woman aged 35 to 49 in good health. Some clones in this sample may be carry-over from other donors' samples.

This clone has only a few counts. The V call is TRBV7-9, the J call TRBJ1-1; D is ambiguous. This CDR3 spans 11 amino acids. V was shortened by 5 bases and J by 7 bases, with 8 bases between the two germline ends. Germline values: CDR1 SEHNR, CDR2 FQNEAQ (reference sequence). The CDR3 protein is CASSAEFEAFF. DNA of the CDR3: TGTGCCAGCAGCGCCGAGTTTGAAGCTTTCTTT.

This clone was seen once. V is TRBV28 and J is TRBJ1-1; 8 bases agree with TRBD1. CDR1 is MDHEN and CDR2 is SYDVKM in the germline V gene. With 6 bases clipped from V and 4 bases from J, the junction kept 7 bases outside the gene matches. This CDR3 is 14 amino acids long. This chain's CDR3 is CASRKDRVTTEAFF. Written as DNA, the CDR3 is TGTGCCAGCAGAAAGGACAGGGTGACCACTGAAGCTTTCTTT.

The J gene is TRBJ2-1, the V gene TRBV5-4; D call uncertain. V shed 2 bases and J shed 9 bases, with 6 bases lying between them. Germline V gene lookup returns CDR1 SGHNT and CDR2 YYREEE (reference sequence). The CDR3 sequence is 11 residues long. The CDR3 bases are TGTGCCAGCAGCTTTGGAGTTGAGCAGTTCTTC. Amino acids: CASSFGVEQFF.

Concerning this clone itself: A read error may account for a junction end that differs from germline. This chain joins TRBV7-9 and TRBJ2-7; D possibly matches TRBD1 or TRBD2 (5 bases each). CDR1 is SEHNR and CDR2 is FQNEAQ in the germline V gene (reference sequence). The CDR3 is 11 residues long. The CDR3 DNA is TGTGCCAGCAGCTTGGCCGGGACCCACCACTTC. Translating it yields CASSLAGTHHF.

This chain links TRBV10-1 with TRBJ2-7; D tentatively reads TRBD1 or TRBD2 (5 bases each). Germline CDR1 and CDR2: WNHNN and SYGVQD (reference sequence). V was trimmed by 1 base and J by 11 bases, leaving 18 bases between them. The CDR3 is 14 amino acids. CDR3 nucleotides: TGCGCCAGCAGTGAGTTGGGACCGCCGGACTCTGAGTACTTC. Amino acids: CASSELGPPDSEYF.

The chain recombines TRBV11-2 with TRBJ1-2, with D perhaps matching TRBD1 (6 bases). V was shortened by 4 bases and J by 4 bases, with 10 bases between the two germline ends. The germline CDR1 and CDR2 sequences are SGHAT and FQNNGV. The CDR3 sequence is 13 residues long. The CDR3 is CASSSRGTYGYTF. The DNA for the CDR3 is TGTGCCAGCAGCTCGAGGGGGACCTATGGCTACACCTTC.

Only one count was recorded for this clone. This chain uses TRBV28 with TRBJ2-1; 9 nucleotides agree with TRBD2. The germline V gene has CDR1 MDHEN and CDR2 SYDVKM. Trimming cost V 9 bases and J 4 bases; bases outside gene matches: 7. The CDR3 length is 14 residues. CDR3 DNA: TGTGCCAGTTGGGGTAGCGGGAGTTACAATGAGCAGTTCTTC. Protein sequence: CASWGSGSYNEQFF.

This clone was recorded many times. The rearrangement joins TRBV10-2 to TRBJ2-5; TRBD2 matches 7 bases. V gave up 4 bases and J gave up 5 bases; unmatched junction bases: 7. This CDR3 has 14 amino acids. Germline CDR1 reads WSHSY; CDR2 reads SAAADI. This chain's CDR3 is CASSGGRGTETQYF. The CDR3 DNA is TGCGCCAGCAGTGGCGGGAGAGGGACCGAGACCCAGTACTTC.

The CDR3 DNA follows: TGTGCCAGCAGTGAATCCCAGGGGGTCCGGCAGTTCTTC. Translating it yields CASSESQGVRQFF. The genes are TRBV6-1 and TRBJ2-1; 7 bases align to TRBD1. Losses at the gene ends were 2 bases for V and 12 bases for J; bases not matched to a gene: 7. The CDR3 is made up of 13 amino acids. Germline CDR1 and CDR2: MNHNS and SASEGT.

The rearrangement links TRBV18 to TRBJ2-3, with D possibly being TRBD2 (6 bases). Germline V gene sequence: CDR1 KGHSH, CDR2 LQKENI. V was trimmed by 3 bases and J by 10 bases, leaving 11 bases between them. This CDR3 has 12 residues. CDR3 DNA sequence: TGTGCCAGCTCACCCCAACTAGCTGCGCAGTATTTT. Amino acid sequence: CASSPQLAAQYF.

The rearrangement joins TRBV5-5 to TRBJ2-7; TRBD2 matches 7 bases. The V gene's germline CDR1 is SGHKS and CDR2 YYEKEE (reference sequence). V shed 1 base and J 3 bases; nucleotides not matched to a gene: 16. The CDR3 length is 18 residues. CDR3 coding DNA: TGTGCCAGCAGCTTGAGTCCGGTAGTTGGCGGGAGTGGCTACGAGCAGTACTTC. Protein sequence: CASSLSPVVGGSGYEQYF.

This sequence joins TRBV7-2 and TRBJ2-7; the D call may be TRBD1 or TRBD2 (5 bases each). The length of the CDR3 is 14 residues. V gave up 5 bases and J gave up 4 bases, with 15 bases separating them. Per the germline V gene, CDR1 is SGHTA and CDR2 is FQGNSA. As DNA, the CDR3 is TGTGCCAGCAGCCGCCCCGGGGCAACTTACGAGCAGTACTTC. Its protein is CASSRPGATYEQYF.

The chain has TRBV7-8 and TRBJ2-6, with TRBD1 matching 9 bases. CDR1 and CDR2 from the germline V gene are SGHVS and FQNEAQ. CDR3 size: 18 residues. V shed 2 bases, J shed 2 bases, and the junction held 7 bases outside the gene matches. The CDR3 bases are TGTGCCAGCAGCTTACGATTACAGGGGGCTGCTGGGGCCAACGTCCTGACTTTC. The encoded protein is CASSLRLQGAAGANVLTF.

This rearrangement joins TRBV6-1 to TRBJ2-4; D not certain. Per germline, CDR1 MNHNS and CDR2 SASEGT. The ends were cut back, 5 bases at V and 0 bases at J, with 8 bases in the middle. The CDR3 loop spans 14 amino acids. CDR3 residues: CASSPTLAKNIQYF. CDR3 sequence (DNA): TGTGCCAGCAGTCCCACACTAGCCAAAAACATTCAGTACTTC.

The J gene is TRBJ2-3, the V gene TRBV7-3; the D is unclear. The V gene lost 6 bases and the J gene lost 4 bases, with 11 bases spanning the gap. The CDR3 extends over 13 amino acids. Germline loops: CDR1 SGHTA, CDR2 FQGTGA. This CDR3 is CASSLEIADTQYF. The CDR3 region has the DNA TGTGCCAGCAGTCTCGAAATCGCAGATACGCAGTATTTT.

V and J are TRBV10-2 and TRBJ2-7; tentative D call: TRBD2 (6 bases). Germline values: CDR1 WSHSY, CDR2 SAAADI. V was pared by 0 bases and J by 4 bases, with 19 bases between. The CDR3 spans 17 residues. The CDR3 is CASSESGGTGLGYEQYF. The CDR3 DNA sequence: TGCGCCAGCAGTGAGTCGGGGGGAACAGGCCTAGGGTACGAGCAGTACTTC.

The V call is TRBV5-1, the J call TRBJ2-4; 8 nucleotides align to TRBD1. This CDR3 has 14 amino acids. The V and J ends lost 6 bases and 5 bases, in that order; junction bases with no gene match: 7. From germline, CDR1 is SGHRS and CDR2 YFSETQ. CDR3 DNA sequence: TGCGCCAGCAATACACAGGGGGGACAAAACATTCAGTACTTC. As protein: CASNTQGGQNIQYF.

The chain joins TRBV19 to TRBJ2-1; 8 bases match TRBD1. The CDR3 is 14 amino acids. CDR1 and CDR2 (germline): LNHDA, SQIVND (reference sequence). V gave up 3 bases and J gave up 6 bases; unmatched junction bases: 4. The CDR3 region has the DNA TGTGCCAGTAGTATTGGACAGGGCGCCAATGAGCAGTTCTTC. This sequence encodes CASSIGQGANEQFF.